This is a list of T cell receptor beta chains from one sample in a study of response to subunit inactivated influenza vaccine. MiXCR was run by TCRdb on the RT-PCR reads, yielding one entry per CDR3 protein. Of 450,000 to 500,000 distinct CDR3 sequences in the sample, 10% to 11% are singletons; the top ten hold less than 15%. The sequencing used PBMCs from blood, collected about 40 days after vaccination. These receptors all stem from a man aged 50 to 59 who received an inactivated influenza vaccine. Each CDR3 is given without its conserved first and last residue. The order of the fields is J gene, V gene, D gene, CDR3 protein. D genes are given only for firm matches.

>TRBJ2-3|TRBV7-9|NA
ASSWTGATDTQY
>TRBJ2-5|TRBV10-3|TRBD2
AIIASGGQVTQY
>TRBJ2-2|TRBV20-1|NA
CARASDGRFTGELF
>TRBJ2-2|TRBV12-3/TRBV12-4|TRBD1
ASGADRATGELF
>TRBJ1-2|TRBV3-1|NA
ASSPPGAYDGYT
>TRBJ2-2|TRBV27|TRBD1
ASSLWGQGTGELF
>TRBJ2-1|TRBV20-1|NA
SAIEPSLTYNEQF
>TRBJ2-7|TRBV7-2|NA
ASSLAGGVDSYEQY
>TRBJ2-7|TRBV10-3|NA
AISPGNEQY
>TRBJ2-5|TRBV4-2|TRBD1
ASMTDRGRRETQY
>TRBJ2-3|TRBV19|NA
ASSIQGFGADTQY
>TRBJ1-1|TRBV6-5|NA
ASSYFPNTEAF
>TRBJ1-1|TRBV7-9|NA
ASSPVAGAGTEAF
>TRBJ2-1|TRBV11-2|TRBD2
ASRKLAGGYNEQF
>TRBJ2-3|TRBV29-1|NA
SVEVQRGTDTQY
>TRBJ2-3|TRBV12-3/TRBV12-4|NA
ASSLALGGETDTQY
>TRBJ2-7|TRBV5-1|NA
ASTSREQY
>TRBJ1-5|TRBV12-3/TRBV12-4|NA
ASSLAQGNQPQH
>TRBJ2-5|TRBV7-3|TRBD1
ASSLGDAGGMETQY
>TRBJ2-4|TRBV5-1|NA
ASSLGGFGKNIQY
>TRBJ1-1|TRBV27|NA
ASSRQVLNTEAF
>TRBJ1-1|TRBV12-3/TRBV12-4|TRBD1
ASSPGQPRGTEAF
>TRBJ2-2|TRBV5-8|NA
ASSRAGNTGELF
>TRBJ2-2|TRBV10-3|NA
ATRTESNTGELF
>TRBJ1-1|TRBV4-3|TRBD1
ASSQRGGTTEAF
>TRBJ1-1|TRBV12-3/TRBV12-4|TRBD1
ASSRDRGLTEAF
>TRBJ2-1|TRBV27|TRBD1
ASSDGTAGYNEQF
>TRBJ2-1|TRBV7-9|NA
ASSLSLTSNEQF
>TRBJ1-5|TRBV20-1|NA
SATQGGSGNQPQH
>TRBJ2-5|TRBV28|NA
ASSLNRGVETQY
>TRBJ1-2|TRBV7-2|NA
ASSLAPPAHGYT
>TRBJ2-1|TRBV29-1|NA
SVEGGSYNEQF
>TRBJ2-3|TRBV15|TRBD1
ATSRGDRSTDTQY
>TRBJ2-5|TRBV20-1|NA
SASRQGRETQY
>TRBJ1-1|TRBV29-1|NA
SVRAMNTEAF
>TRBJ2-5|TRBV24-1|NA
ATSDLSGNSRETQY
>TRBJ2-1|TRBV12-3/TRBV12-4|NA
ASSGSDAGLTYNEQF
>TRBJ1-5|TRBV4-2|TRBD1
ASSQGGTGDGQPQH
>TRBJ2-1|TRBV10-1|NA
ASSDPRSSYNEQF
>TRBJ2-3|TRBV5-5|NA
ASSLFGGTDTQY
>TRBJ2-2|TRBV7-3|NA
ASSLIAARTGELF
>TRBJ1-2|TRBV20-1|TRBD1
SARVRGQGDYGYT
>TRBJ2-1|TRBV7-9|TRBD1
ASSGGWGQGGYEQF
>TRBJ2-5|TRBV10-3|TRBD1
AISVQGMQTQY
>TRBJ2-7|TRBV28|NA
ASFGRASYEQY
>TRBJ2-7|TRBV20-1|TRBD2
SARPSGSINEQY
>TRBJ2-7|TRBV29-1|NA
SVEDRTGSYEQY
>TRBJ2-7|TRBV12-3/TRBV12-4|TRBD1
ASSRSTGVVYEQY
>TRBJ2-7|TRBV6-2/TRBV6-3|TRBD2
ASSYFISGLADYEQY
>TRBJ2-3|TRBV10-3|NA
AISEDGFTDTQY
>TRBJ1-1|TRBV6-1|TRBD1
ASSLAGTGLAEAF
>TRBJ2-7|TRBV6-5|NA
ASSYSPETGLEQY
>TRBJ2-1|TRBV29-1|NA
SVEAYYNEQF